This T cell receptor (beta chain) comes out of a study of T-cell reconstitution after alpha-beta-depleted transplantation in children. Preparation of the TCRbeta library involved a method that used unique molecular identifiers. TCRdb independently ran MiXCR on the PCR reads; one entry per CDR3 protein. The sample shows roughly 610,000 distinct CDR3 sequences, about 10% of them seen only once. Germline V lookup: CDR1 SGDLS, CDR2 YYNGEE. The CDR3 has 13 amino acids. J lost 6 bases, V lost 4 bases, and 6 bases had no gene match. J is TRBJ2-7 and V is TRBV9; 8 nucleotides agree with TRBD2. This material consisted of PBMCs from the stem cell graft donor, taken from the stem cell graft. The sequence derives from a human donor who donated a stem cell graft to a child with acute myeloid leukemia. The CDR3 region is CASSPGRASEQYF. The CDR3 DNA is TGTGCCAGCAGCCCCGGGAGGGCCAGCGAGCAGTACTTC.